This T cell receptor beta chain is drawn from a study of blood T cell repertoires in COVID-19. Trimming cost V 5 bases and J 4 bases; bases outside gene matches: 13. The CDR3 runs to 17 residues. The germline V gene has CDR1 SNHLY and CDR2 FYNNEI. Authors' methods: From reference gene primer amplification, estimates of nucleated cell counts were derived. Libraries were prepared by immunoSEQ multiplex PCR; TCRdb keeps only in-frame clonotypes and omits some of them. That table supplies the V and J calls and clone size; D and trimming were determined from the DNA. The table has roughly 200,000 clones, over 85% seen once; the top ten hold 3.5% to 4.5%.

The source material was PBMCs or T cells enriched from blood (not recorded which). The TCR sequence derives from a young woman with acute COVID-19. The chain uses TRBV2 and TRBJ1-2, with TRBD1 matching over 10 bases. CDR3 in amino acids: CASSSNLGQGVRYGYTF. The CDR3 DNA reads as TGTGCCAGCAGTTCAAACCTAGGACAGGGGGTTCGCTATGGCTACACCTTC.